This T cell receptor (beta chain) is drawn from a study of molecular identifiers for immune sequencing clone quantification. TCRdb re-called the PCR reads through MiXCR, storing one row per CDR3 protein. Among approximately 550,000 distinct CDR3 sequences listed, about a quarter were seen once. Construction of naive CD8 libraries employed roughly 20,000 to 1,000,000 sorted cells together with 10%, 30% or 50% RNA. This clonotype was found a few times. The antigen is undetermined. General observations from the study: It was shown that clones above 20 RNA copies held over 97% of effector molecules, but under 1% in naive cells.

V lost 2 bases to trimming and J lost 3 bases, with 13 bases between them. This CDR3 has 16 amino acids. The germline gives CDR1 MNHNS, CDR2 SASEGT. The sequenced material came from naive CD8+ T cells from blood, with Jurkat cell RNA spiked in. The subset denotes: FACS-sorted CD8+CD4-CCR7+CD45RA+ naive T cells. V gene TRBV6-1 combines with J gene TRBJ2-2, with D possibly called TRBD1 or TRBD2 (5 bases each). The TCR was taken from a human donor in good health. Some libraries in this study had Jurkat cell RNA spiked in. CDR3 protein: CASSEWAGTYTGELFF. CDR3 nucleotide sequence: TGTGCCAGCAGTGAATGGGCAGGGACGTACACCGGGGAGCTGTTTTTT.